This T cell receptor (beta chain) was documented in a study of blood T cell repertoires in COVID-19. Clones were sequenced by immunoSEQ multiplex PCR, and TCRdb holds only the in-frame ones, with some missing. The sample holds fewer than 400,000 clones, 75% to 90% seen once. V was clipped by 5 bases and J by 5 bases; unmatched bases: 4. Germline V lookup: CDR1 SGHRS, CDR2 YFSETQ. The CDR3 contains 13 residues. The gene calls are TRBV5-1 and TRBJ2-7; 10 bases are a match to TRBD1. The TCR was taken from a man aged 30 to 39 who had recovered from COVID-19. The sequenced material came from PBMCs or T cells enriched from blood (not recorded which). CDR3: CASSSGTGDEQYF. CDR3 DNA: TGCGCCAGCAGTTCCGGGACAGGGGACGAGCAGTACTTC.